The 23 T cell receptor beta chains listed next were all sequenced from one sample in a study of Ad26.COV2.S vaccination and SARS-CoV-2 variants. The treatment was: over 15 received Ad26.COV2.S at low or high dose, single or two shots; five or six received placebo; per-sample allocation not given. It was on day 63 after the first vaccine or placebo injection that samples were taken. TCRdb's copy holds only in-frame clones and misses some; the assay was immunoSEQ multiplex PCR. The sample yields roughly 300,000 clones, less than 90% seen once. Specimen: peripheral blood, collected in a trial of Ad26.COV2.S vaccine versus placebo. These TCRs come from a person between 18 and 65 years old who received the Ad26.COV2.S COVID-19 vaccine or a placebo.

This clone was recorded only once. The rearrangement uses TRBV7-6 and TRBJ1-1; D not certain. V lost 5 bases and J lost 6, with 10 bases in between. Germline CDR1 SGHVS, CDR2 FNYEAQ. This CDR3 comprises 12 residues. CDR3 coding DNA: TGTGCCAGCAGCCACCCCGGGGCTGAAGCTTTCTTT. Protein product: CASSHPGAEAFF.

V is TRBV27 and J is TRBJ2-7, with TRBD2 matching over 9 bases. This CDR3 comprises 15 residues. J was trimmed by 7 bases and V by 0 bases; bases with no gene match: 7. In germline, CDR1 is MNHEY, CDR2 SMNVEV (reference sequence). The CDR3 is CASSLSATSGSEQYF. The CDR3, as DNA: TGTGCCAGCAGTTTATCGGCGACTAGCGGAAGTGAGCAGTACTTC.

The CDR3 DNA reads TGTGCCAGCAGCTTAGAAGGTGAAGCTTTCTTT. Amino acid sequence: CASSLEGEAFF. J is TRBJ1-1 and V is TRBV11-3; no definite D call. The germline V and J ends were trimmed by 0 bases and 7 bases, with 3 bases remaining between them. The CDR3 has 11 residues. Germline CDR1 reads SGHNT; CDR2 reads YENEEA.

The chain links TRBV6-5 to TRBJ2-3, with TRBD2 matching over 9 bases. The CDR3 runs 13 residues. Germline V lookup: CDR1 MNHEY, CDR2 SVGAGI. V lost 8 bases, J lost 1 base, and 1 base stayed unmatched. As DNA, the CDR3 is TGTGCCAGCTCTAGCGGGGGCACAGATACGCAGTATTTT. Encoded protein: CASSSGGTDTQYF.

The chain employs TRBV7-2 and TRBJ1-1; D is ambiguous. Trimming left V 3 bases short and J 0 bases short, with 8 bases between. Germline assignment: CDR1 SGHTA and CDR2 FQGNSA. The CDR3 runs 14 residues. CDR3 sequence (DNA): TGTGCCAGCAGCTTGGCTTTAATGAACACTGAAGCTTTCTTT. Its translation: CASSLALMNTEAFF.

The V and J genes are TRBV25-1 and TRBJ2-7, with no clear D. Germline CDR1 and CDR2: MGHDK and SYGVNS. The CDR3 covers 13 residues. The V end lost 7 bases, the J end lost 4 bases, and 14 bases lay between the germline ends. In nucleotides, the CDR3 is TGTGCCAGCATTAGATCAGGATCTTACGAGCAGTACTTC. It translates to CASIRSGSYEQYF.

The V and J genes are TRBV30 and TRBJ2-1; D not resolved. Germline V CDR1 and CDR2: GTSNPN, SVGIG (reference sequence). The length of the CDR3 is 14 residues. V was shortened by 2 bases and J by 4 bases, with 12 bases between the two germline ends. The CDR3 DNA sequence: TGTGCCTGGAGTATGGCCCTCGATTACAATGAGCAGTTCTTC. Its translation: CAWSMALDYNEQFF.

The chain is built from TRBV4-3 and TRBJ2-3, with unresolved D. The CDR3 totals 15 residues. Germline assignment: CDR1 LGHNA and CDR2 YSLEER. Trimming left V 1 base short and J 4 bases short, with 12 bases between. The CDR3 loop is CASSQVALNADTQYF. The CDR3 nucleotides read TGCGCCAGCAGCCAAGTGGCTCTCAACGCAGATACGCAGTATTTT.

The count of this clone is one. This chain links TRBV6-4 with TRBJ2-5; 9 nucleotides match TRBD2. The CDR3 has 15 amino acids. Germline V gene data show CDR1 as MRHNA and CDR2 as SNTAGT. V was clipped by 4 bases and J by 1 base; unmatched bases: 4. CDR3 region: CASSVLAGSQETQYF. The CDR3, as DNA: TGTGCCAGCAGTGTGCTAGCGGGGTCCCAAGAGACCCAGTACTTC.

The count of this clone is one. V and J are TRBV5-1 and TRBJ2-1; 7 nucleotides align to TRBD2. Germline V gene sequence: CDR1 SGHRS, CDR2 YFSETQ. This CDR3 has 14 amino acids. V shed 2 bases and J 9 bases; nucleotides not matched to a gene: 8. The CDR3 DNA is TGCGCCAGCAGCTTAGTCGGACTAGTGGTTGAGCAGTTCTTC. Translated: CASSLVGLVVEQFF.

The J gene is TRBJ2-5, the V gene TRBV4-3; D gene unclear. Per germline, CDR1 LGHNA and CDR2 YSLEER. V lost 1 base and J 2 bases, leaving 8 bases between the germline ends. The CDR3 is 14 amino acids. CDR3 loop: CASSQGPKQETQYF. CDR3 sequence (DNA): TGCGCCAGCAGCCAAGGACCGAAACAAGAGACCCAGTACTTC.

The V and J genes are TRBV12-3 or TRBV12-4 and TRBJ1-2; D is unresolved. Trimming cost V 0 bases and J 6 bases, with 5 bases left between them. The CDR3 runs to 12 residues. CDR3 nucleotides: TGTGCCAGCAGTTTAGCGATGAATGGCTACACCTTC. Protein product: CASSLAMNGYTF.

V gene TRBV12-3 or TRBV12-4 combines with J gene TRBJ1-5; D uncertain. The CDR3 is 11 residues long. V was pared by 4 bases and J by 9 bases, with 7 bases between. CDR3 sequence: CASSSSGPQHF. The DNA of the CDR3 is TGTGCCAGCAGTTCCTCGGGGCCCCAGCATTTT.

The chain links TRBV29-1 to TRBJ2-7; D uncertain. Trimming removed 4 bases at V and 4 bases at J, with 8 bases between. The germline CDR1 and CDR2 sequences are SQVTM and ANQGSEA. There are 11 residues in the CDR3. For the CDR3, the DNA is TGCAGCGTTGCTCACCAATACGAGCAGTACTTC. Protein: CSVAHQYEQYF.

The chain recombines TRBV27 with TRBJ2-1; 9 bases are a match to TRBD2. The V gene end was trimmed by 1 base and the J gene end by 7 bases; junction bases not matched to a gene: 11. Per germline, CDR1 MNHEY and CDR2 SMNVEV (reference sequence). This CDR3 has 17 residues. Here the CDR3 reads CASSLYGGRAFDNEQFF. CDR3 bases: TGTGCCAGCAGTTTATATGGCGGGAGGGCCTTTGATAATGAGCAGTTCTTC.

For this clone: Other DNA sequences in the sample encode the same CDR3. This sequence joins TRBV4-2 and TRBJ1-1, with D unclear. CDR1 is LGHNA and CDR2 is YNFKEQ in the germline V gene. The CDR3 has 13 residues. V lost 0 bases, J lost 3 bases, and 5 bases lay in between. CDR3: CASSQEGDTEAFF. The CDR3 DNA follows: TGTGCCAGCAGCCAAGAGGGAGACACTGAAGCTTTCTTT.

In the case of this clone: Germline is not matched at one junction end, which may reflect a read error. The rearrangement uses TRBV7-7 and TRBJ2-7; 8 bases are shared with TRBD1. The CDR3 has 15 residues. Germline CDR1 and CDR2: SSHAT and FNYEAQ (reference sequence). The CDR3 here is CASSRRGLLTDEQYF. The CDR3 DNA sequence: TGTGCTAGCAGCCGCAGGGGGCTTCTTACCGACGAGCAGTACTTC.

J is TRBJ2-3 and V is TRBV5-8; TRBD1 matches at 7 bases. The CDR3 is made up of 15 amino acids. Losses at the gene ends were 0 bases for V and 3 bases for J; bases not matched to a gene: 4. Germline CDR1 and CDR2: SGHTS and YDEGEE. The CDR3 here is CASSLGQGETDTQYF. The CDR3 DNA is TGTGCCAGCAGCTTGGGCCAGGGGGAAACAGATACGCAGTATTTT.

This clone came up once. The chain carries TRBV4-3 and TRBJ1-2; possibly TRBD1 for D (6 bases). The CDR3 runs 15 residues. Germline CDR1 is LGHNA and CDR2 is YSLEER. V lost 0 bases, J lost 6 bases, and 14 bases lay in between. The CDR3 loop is CASSQDQQGRDGYTF. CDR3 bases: TGCGCCAGCAGCCAAGATCAACAGGGAAGGGATGGCTACACCTTC.

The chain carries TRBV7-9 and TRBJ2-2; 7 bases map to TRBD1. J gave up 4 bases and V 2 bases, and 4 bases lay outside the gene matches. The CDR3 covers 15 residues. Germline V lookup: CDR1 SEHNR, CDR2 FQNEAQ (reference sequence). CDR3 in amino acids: CASSLRQGSTGELFF. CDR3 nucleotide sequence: TGTGCCAGCAGCTTAAGACAGGGAAGCACCGGGGAGCTGTTTTTT.

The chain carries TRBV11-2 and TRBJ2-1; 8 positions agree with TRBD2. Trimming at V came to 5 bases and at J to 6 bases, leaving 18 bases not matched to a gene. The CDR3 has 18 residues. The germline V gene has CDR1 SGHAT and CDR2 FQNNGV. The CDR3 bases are TGTGCCAGCAGCCCGGGGACTAGGCTGGAGTTGGGGGCCAATGAGCAGTTCTTC. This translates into CASSPGTRLELGANEQFF.

Here the CDR3 DNA reads TGTGCTAGTGGTTTTGGGGTGTCCCAAGAGACCCAGTACTTC. Translated: CASGFGVSQETQYF. J is TRBJ2-5 and V is TRBV12-5; D call uncertain. In germline, CDR1 is LGHNT, CDR2 FRNRAP. Trimming took off 3 bases at V and 1 base at J, with 9 bases between the two ends. This CDR3 contains 14 residues.

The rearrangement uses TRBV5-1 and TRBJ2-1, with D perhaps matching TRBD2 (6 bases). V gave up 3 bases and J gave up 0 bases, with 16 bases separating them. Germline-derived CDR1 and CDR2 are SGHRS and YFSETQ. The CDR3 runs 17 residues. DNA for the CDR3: TGCGCCAGCAGCTATCAAATAGCGGCTGGCTCCTACAATGAGCAGTTCTTC. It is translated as CASSYQIAAGSYNEQFF. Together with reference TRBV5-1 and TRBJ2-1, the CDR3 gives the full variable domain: KAGVTQTPRYLIKTRGQQVTLSCSPISGHRSVSWYQQTPGQGLQFLFEYFSETQRNKGNFPGRFSGRQFSNSRSEMNVSTLELGDSALYLCASSYQIAAGSYNEQFFGPGTRLTVL.